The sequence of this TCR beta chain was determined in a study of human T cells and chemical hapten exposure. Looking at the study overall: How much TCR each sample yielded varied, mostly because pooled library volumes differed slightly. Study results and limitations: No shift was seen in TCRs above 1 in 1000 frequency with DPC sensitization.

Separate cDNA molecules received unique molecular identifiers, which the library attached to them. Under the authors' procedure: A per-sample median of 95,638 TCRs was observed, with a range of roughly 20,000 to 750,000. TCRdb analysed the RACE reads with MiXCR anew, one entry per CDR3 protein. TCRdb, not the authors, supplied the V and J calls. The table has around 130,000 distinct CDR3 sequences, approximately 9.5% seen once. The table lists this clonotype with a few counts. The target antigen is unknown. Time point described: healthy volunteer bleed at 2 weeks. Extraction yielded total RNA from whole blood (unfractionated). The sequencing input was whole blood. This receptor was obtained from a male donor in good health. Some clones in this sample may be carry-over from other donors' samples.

The CDR3 loop is CASSLSPRDPVRQFF. CDR3 nucleotides: TGTGCCAGCAGCTTAAGTCCCCGGGACCCCGTGAGGCAGTTCTTC. The chain employs TRBV7-9 and TRBJ2-1; D possibly matches TRBD1 or TRBD2 (5 bases each). CDR3 length: 15 amino acids. The ends were cut back, 2 bases at V and 12 bases at J, with 20 bases in the middle. Germline assignment: CDR1 SEHNR and CDR2 FQNEAQ (reference sequence).